A selection of T cell receptor beta chains follows, all from one sample in a study of shared clonotypes between healthy human individuals. Measured with immunoSEQ multiplex PCR; TCRdb has only the in-frame clones, and not every one. The sample lists hundreds of thousands of clones; approximately 79% were seen once. Sequencing was carried out using memory CD4+ T cells sorted from blood. The receptors here all came from a woman aged 25 to 39 in good health. CDR3s include the opening cysteine and the closing phenylalanine or tryptophan. A D gene is named only where the DNA matches it firmly. The size entry is marked missing in some rows and otherwise reads once, few, many or a size class.

d_call j_call clone_size cdr3_length v_call cdr3_aa cdr3_nt
. TRBJ2-1 few 15 TRBV7-7 CASSSTGSSYNEQFF TGTGCCAGCAGCTCAACAGGGAGCTCCTACAATGAGCAGTTCTTC
. TRBJ1-5 . 14 TRBV6-6 CASSLTLSNQPQHF TGTGCCAGCAGTTTGACGCTCAGCAATCAGCCCCAGCATTTT
. TRBJ1-3 . 12 TRBV2 CASCSSGNTIYF TGTGCCAGCTGCAGTTCGGGAAACACCATATATTTT
. TRBJ1-1 . 15 TRBV5-1 CASSLAALRDTEAFF TGCGCCAGCAGCTTGGCGGCCCTCCGGGACACTGAAGCTTTCTTT
. TRBJ2-7 few 15 TRBV2 CASSELEDSAYEQYF TGTGCCAGCAGTGAACTCGAGGACTCCGCCTACGAGCAGTACTTC
. TRBJ1-1 . 14 TRBV1 CTSSHRTRWTEAFF TGCACCAGCAGCCACAGGACAAGGTGGACTGAAGCTTTCTTT
. TRBJ2-7 . 10 TRBV6-1 CATARGEQYF TGTGCCACGGCGAGGGGCGAGCAGTACTTC
TRBD2 TRBJ2-4 . 15 TRBV7-9 CASSQPGLDKNIQYF TGTGCCAGCAGCCAACCTGGACTAGATAAAAACATTCAGTACTTC
. TRBJ1-2 once 14 TRBV6-4 CASSPGQGCYGYTF TGTGCCAGCAGTCCCGGACAAGGCTGCTATGGCTACACCTTC
. TRBJ2-1 . 15 TRBV9 CASTPRAGGENEQFF TGTGCCAGCACTCCTAGGGCAGGGGGGGAAAATGAGCAGTTCTTC
TRBD1 TRBJ1-2 . 13 TRBV14 CASSQDRGSGYTF TGTGCCAGCAGCCAAGACAGGGGGTCTGGCTACACCTTC
. TRBJ2-5 . 13 TRBV6-6 CASSLTRGETQYF TGTGCCAGCAGTCTGACTAGGGGAGAGACCCAGTACTTC
TRBD1 TRBJ1-3 few 14 TRBV5-1 CASSFGTGGNTIYF TGCGCCAGCAGCTTTGGGACAGGTGGAAACACCATATATTTT
. TRBJ2-5 . 16 TRBV7-2 CASSFGGRVSQETQYF TGTGCCAGCAGCTTTGGGGGGCGGGTTTCCCAAGAGACCCAGTACTTC
TRBD1 TRBJ1-1 few 14 TRBV6-5 CASSNRGQNTEAFF TGTGCCAGCAGTAACAGGGGGCAGAACACTGAAGCTTTCTTT
TRBD1 TRBJ2-5 . 14 TRBV5-1 CASRPGTGQETQYF TGCGCCAGCAGGCCGGGGACAGGGCAAGAGACCCAGTACTTC
. TRBJ1-1 . 14 TRBV4-1 CASKIGVSYTEAFF TGCGCCAGCAAAATTGGCGTATCTTACACTGAAGCTTTCTTT
. TRBJ2-7 . 15 TRBV19 CASSIRGQGAQGQYF TGTGCCAGTAGTATAAGGGGACAAGGGGCCCAGGGGCAGTACTTC
TRBD1 TRBJ1-5 . 15 TRBV28 CASSLYDRGYQPQHF TGTGCCAGCAGTTTATACGACAGGGGTTATCAGCCCCAGCATTTT
. TRBJ1-1 . 11 TRBV28 CASSFGQGVLF TGTGCCAGCAGTTTTGGGCAGGGTGTGCTCTTT
. TRBJ2-7 many 16 TRBV7-9 CASSPSRGRLSYEQYF TGTGCCAGCAGCCCAAGCCGGGGGCGGCTCTCCTACGAGCAGTACTTC
TRBD1 TRBJ1-2 . 14 TRBV2 CASRRQGVDYGYTF TGTGCCAGCAGGAGACAGGGGGTCGACTATGGCTACACCTTC
. TRBJ1-3 . 11 TRBV28 CASSLRNTIYF TGTGCCAGCAGTTTAAGAAACACCATATATTTT
TRBD1 TRBJ1-1 . 17 TRBV5-4 CASSFPSPQGARTEAFF TGTGCCAGCAGCTTCCCGTCACCACAGGGGGCAAGAACTGAAGCTTTCTTT
. TRBJ2-7 . 15 TRBV27 CASSLGGAFTYEQYF TGTGCCAGCAGTTTAGGTGGGGCTTTTACCTACGAGCAGTACTTC
TRBD1 TRBJ2-3 . 14 TRBV29-1 CSVDTGGSGNTQYF TGCAGCGTCGACACAGGGGGCAGCGGAAATACGCAGTATTTT
. TRBJ2-5 . 16 TRBV6-8 CASSRTTHPPQETQYF TGTGCCAGCAGTAGGACTACCCACCCGCCCCAAGAGACCCAGTACTTC
TRBD1 TRBJ2-7 once 14 TRBV5-1 CASSVRDRGNEQYF TGCGCCAGCAGTGTTCGGGACAGGGGAAACGAGCAGTACTTC
. TRBJ1-2 . 14 TRBV7-9 CASSLGGDNYGYTF TGTGCCAGCAGCTTAGGTGGGGACAACTATGGCTACACCTTC
TRBD1 TRBJ2-1 . 13 TRBV9 CASSPPGGNEQFF TGTGCCAGCAGCCCCCCAGGGGGCAATGAGCAGTTCTTC
TRBD1 TRBJ2-7 . 13 TRBV6-5 CATKDRGRHEQYF TGTGCCACCAAGGACAGGGGTCGACACGAGCAGTACTTC
TRBD1 TRBJ1-2 once 12 TRBV6-6 CASTLDRAGYTF TGTGCCAGCACCCTGGACAGGGCTGGCTACACCTTC
. TRBJ1-3 . 12 TRBV28 CASSFGGNTIYF TGTGCCAGCAGTTTTGGGGGAAACACCATATATTTT
TRBD1 TRBJ1-1 . 16 TRBV5-1 CASSLISGQGATEAFF TGCGCCAGCAGCCTGATATCGGGACAGGGGGCCACTGAAGCTTTCTTT
. TRBJ2-2 . 18 TRBV21-1 CASSPPGCGRASGGELFF TGTGCCAGCAGCCCCCCCGGTTGCGGGAGGGCTTCGGGCGGGGAGCTGTTTTTT
. TRBJ1-2 . 14 TRBV18 CASSDTGTGLGYTF TGTGCCAGCTCAGACACCGGGACTGGTCTTGGCTACACCTTC
TRBD1 TRBJ2-5 . 15 TRBV11-3 CASSRGTGVSETQYF TGTGCCAGCAGCCGTGGGACAGGGGTTTCGGAGACCCAGTACTTC
. TRBJ1-5 . 13 TRBV28 CAIGTAVNQPQHF TGTGCCATCGGGACGGCAGTCAATCAGCCCCAGCATTTT
. TRBJ2-7 many 15 TRBV11-2 CASSLAGTGPYEQYF TGTGCCAGCAGCTTAGCGGGGACGGGACCCTACGAGCAGTACTTC
. TRBJ2-7 . 14 TRBV2 CASTRDSTSYEQYF TGTGCCAGCACCCGGGACTCCACTTCCTACGAGCAGTACTTC
. TRBJ2-3 once 16 TRBV6-6 CASSYSGGDITDTQYF TGTGCCAGCAGTTACTCGGGGGGGGACATCACAGATACGCAGTATTTT
TRBD1 TRBJ2-7 . 20 TRBV5-1 CASSLPDMAVGQDYSYEQYF TGCGCCAGCAGCCTACCGGATATGGCGGTGGGACAGGATTACTCCTACGAGCAGTACTTC
TRBD2 TRBJ2-2 once 16 TRBV7-2 CASSQSGRAYTGELFF TGTGCCAGCAGCCAGAGCGGGAGGGCGTACACCGGGGAGCTGTTTTTT
TRBD1 TRBJ2-2 . 14 TRBV19 CASSVQGSAGELFF TGTGCCAGTAGTGTACAGGGGAGCGCCGGGGAGCTGTTTTTT
TRBD1 TRBJ1-4 . 15 TRBV7-2 CASRLTGTGGEKLFF TGTGCCAGCAGACTGACCGGGACAGGGGGTGAAAAACTGTTTTTT
TRBD2 TRBJ2-2 . 16 TRBV5-4 CASSLRREVYTGELFF TGTGCCAGCAGCTTAAGGCGGGAGGTATACACCGGGGAGCTGTTTTTT
TRBD1 TRBJ2-1 . 16 TRBV7-9 CASPRPGGQEINEQFF TGTGCCAGCCCCCGACCAGGGGGCCAGGAGATTAATGAGCAGTTCTTC
TRBD2 TRBJ2-7 . 14 TRBV5-1 CATSPGTSGSEQYF TGCGCCACCAGTCCCGGGACTAGCGGGAGCGAGCAGTACTTC
TRBD2 TRBJ2-7 few 14 TRBV29-1 CSASNLAGGHEQYF TGCAGCGCCTCAAATCTAGCGGGAGGACACGAGCAGTACTTC
. TRBJ2-1 . 15 TRBV5-1 CASSLVPGGNNEQFF TGCGCCAGCAGCTTGGTACCTGGTGGTAATAATGAGCAGTTCTTC
. TRBJ1-2 . 14 TRBV12-5 CASGLAGTPQGYTF TGTGCTAGTGGTTTGGCCGGGACGCCTCAAGGCTACACCTTC
. TRBJ2-2 . 15 TRBV7-8 CASSLVGRGNGELFF TGTGCCAGCAGCTTAGTCGGTCGGGGAAACGGGGAGCTGTTTTTT
TRBD1 TRBJ1-4 . 16 TRBV28 CASSLGQATTNEKLFF TGTGCCAGCAGTTTGGGACAGGCGACAACTAATGAAAAACTGTTTTTT
TRBD1 TRBJ1-1 . 17 TRBV18 CASSPTHPGTGGTEAFF TGTGCCAGCTCACCTACACATCCCGGGACAGGGGGCACTGAAGCTTTCTTT
. TRBJ1-1 . 12 TRBV27 CASSNPRAEAFF TGTGCCAGCAGTAACCCGCGGGCGGAAGCTTTCTTT
TRBD2 TRBJ2-2 . 18 TRBV19 CASTPGLAGLSNTGELFF TGTGCCAGTACCCCGGGACTAGCGGGGCTGTCGAACACCGGGGAGCTGTTTTTT
. TRBJ2-1 . 15 TRBV25-1 CASLQTGTYYNEQFF TGTGCCAGCCTTCAGACCGGGACTTACTACAATGAGCAGTTCTTC
. TRBJ2-1 . 15 TRBV5-1 CASSIDTSSYNEQFF TGCGCCAGCAGTATTGACACAAGCTCCTACAATGAGCAGTTCTTC
. TRBJ2-5 . 13 TRBV7-8 CASSAGAKETQYF TGTGCCAGCAGCGCCGGGGCAAAAGAGACCCAGTACTTC